The rows below give T cell receptor beta chains drawn from one sample of a study of T cell changes during pregnancy in multiple sclerosis. The table came from immunoSEQ multiplex PCR; TCRdb's copy has only in-frame clones and leaves some out. Of fewer than 45,000 clones in the sample, more than 75% were seen once. Source: CD8+ T cells from peripheral blood mononuclear cells, taken after pregnancy. These TCRs come from a female donor in good health, enrolled as a control in a pregnancy study. Both conserved end residues are part of each CDR3. A D gene is named only where the DNA matches it firmly. Not all rows give a size; the values are once, few, many and, for expanded clones, a class.

d_call	clone_size	v_call	j_call	cdr3_nt	cdr3_aa
NA	few	TRBV9	TRBJ1-5	TGTGCCAGCAGCGTAGGAGGGCCCAATCAGCCCCAGCATTTT	CASSVGGPNQPQHF
TRBD2	once	TRBV14	TRBJ2-3	TGTGCCAGCAGCCGCTGGGGAGGGTTGGATACGCAGTATTTT	CASSRWGGLDTQYF
NA	NA	TRBV9	TRBJ2-6	TGTGCCAGCAGCGTATCCGGGGGGGCCAACGTCCTGACTTTC	CASSVSGGANVLTF
NA	NA	TRBV5-6	TRBJ1-2	TGTGCCAGCAGCTTGGTTCCTAACAGGGACGGCTACACCTTC	CASSLVPNRDGYTF
NA	NA	TRBV5-1	TRBJ1-2	TGCGCCAGCAGCCCTAGTGAGCGTGCGGGCTACACCTTC	CASSPSERAGYTF
TRBD1	NA	TRBV27	TRBJ1-1	TGTGCCAGCAGTTTAATCCACCGAGGGACAGCAATGGTGACTGAAGCTTTCTTT	CASSLIHRGTAMVTEAFF
TRBD2	NA	TRBV9	TRBJ2-3	TGTGCCAGCAGCCTCGGGACTAGCGGGACAGATACGCAGTATTTT	CASSLGTSGTDTQYF
TRBD1	NA	TRBV10-1	TRBJ1-1	TGCGCCAGCAGGGACTCCGGGACAGTTTCGATGAACACTGAAGCTTTCTTT	CASRDSGTVSMNTEAFF
TRBD2	NA	TRBV14	TRBJ2-2	TGTGCCAGCAGCCAAGTAGCGGGGGTCACCGGGGAGCTGTTTTTT	CASSQVAGVTGELFF
TRBD1	NA	TRBV27	TRBJ1-1	TGTGCCAGCAGTTTATGGGCAGGGGGAAATGCTTTCTTT	CASSLWAGGNAFF
NA	NA	TRBV5-1	TRBJ2-7	TGCGCCAGCAGCTCGACACCCCGCGAGCAGTACTTC	CASSSTPREQYF
TRBD1	NA	TRBV7-2	TRBJ2-1	TGTGCCAGCAGCCCCGGGACAGAGAATGAGCAGTTCTTC	CASSPGTENEQFF
NA	NA	TRBV27	TRBJ1-5	TGTGCCAGCAGTCAGCGGCCCTTGGAGTTTAATCAGCCCCAGCATTTT	CASSQRPLEFNQPQHF
TRBD1	NA	TRBV2	TRBJ1-4	TGTGCCAGCAGTGTTGGGACAGGGGATCTGGAAAAACTGTTTTTT	CASSVGTGDLEKLFF
NA	NA	TRBV30	TRBJ2-5	TGTGCCTGGAGTGTACCGGGGGGCCTTGGGGAGACCCAGTACTTC	CAWSVPGGLGETQYF
NA	NA	TRBV6-1	TRBJ1-1	TGTGCCAGCAGAGACGCTGGCGCGGGCACTGAAGCTTTCTTT	CASRDAGAGTEAFF
TRBD1	NA	TRBV5-6	TRBJ2-2	TGTGCCAGCAGCTTGGGACAGGGGGCGGTAGTACCAGCCGGGGAGCTGTTTTTT	CASSLGQGAVVPAGELFF
TRBD1	NA	TRBV7-9	TRBJ2-1	TGTGCCAGCAGCTCACAGGGGGGACCCTACAATGAGCAGTTCTTC	CASSSQGGPYNEQFF
NA	NA	TRBV7-9	TRBJ1-1	TGTGCCAGCAGCGTCGGGGGATCGCCCCGCCCTGAAGCTTTCTTT	CASSVGGSPRPEAFF
NA	NA	TRBV4-2	TRBJ2-1	TGTGCCAGCAGCCAAAACGGCGGAAGCTCCTACAATGAGCAGTTCTTC	CASSQNGGSSYNEQFF
TRBD1	NA	TRBV5-4	TRBJ2-7	TGTGCCAGCAGCTCGTCGGACAGGTCCTACGAGCAGTACTTC	CASSSSDRSYEQYF
NA	NA	TRBV25-1	TRBJ1-3	TGTGCCAGCTCGTCTGGAAACACCATATATTTT	CASSSGNTIYF
TRBD1	medium-sized	TRBV5-6	TRBJ1-6	TGTGCCAGCAGCTTAATCGGGGACAGTGGAGATTCACCCCTCCACTTT	CASSLIGDSGDSPLHF
NA	NA	TRBV7-9	TRBJ2-7	TGTGCCAGCAGCTCCCCGGGACTTGCCTACGAGCAGTACTTC	CASSSPGLAYEQYF
TRBD1	NA	TRBV28	TRBJ2-7	TGTGCCAGCACCCCAGGGGGTGGTTACGAGCAGTACTTC	CASTPGGGYEQYF
NA	NA	TRBV7-7	TRBJ2-1	TGTGCTAGCAGCTTGGGGGGAACCTACAATGAGCAGTTCTTC	CASSLGGTYNEQFF
TRBD2	NA	TRBV2	TRBJ2-7	TGTGCCAGCAGGGGGAGGGTCTACGAGCAGTACTTC	CASRGRVYEQYF
TRBD1	NA	TRBV5-5	TRBJ2-3	TGTGCCAGCAGCCCGCGGACAGGGCTCTACACAGATACGCAGTATTTT	CASSPRTGLYTDTQYF
NA	NA	TRBV12-5	TRBJ2-2	TGTGCTAGTGGTCAACCCACGGAAGGGGACACCGGGGAGCTGTTTTTT	CASGQPTEGDTGELFF
TRBD1	NA	TRBV29-1	TRBJ1-2	TGCAGCGTTGACACAGGGGACTATGGCTACACCTTC	CSVDTGDYGYTF
NA	NA	TRBV14	TRBJ2-1	TGTGCCAGTGAGGGTTCCTACAATGAGCAGTTCTTC	CASEGSYNEQFF
NA	once	TRBV10-1	TRBJ2-7	TGCGCCAGCAGTGTCCGGGGAGGCCTCTCCTACGAGCAGTACTTC	CASSVRGGLSYEQYF
TRBD2	NA	TRBV7-6	TRBJ2-3	TGTGCCAGCAGCCCTCGACTAGCGGGGACCGGCACAGATACGCAGTATTTT	CASSPRLAGTGTDTQYF
NA	NA	TRBV18	TRBJ2-5	TGTGCCAGCTCACCACCTTCGGGTGACGAGACCCAGTACTTC	CASSPPSGDETQYF